This TCR beta chain is drawn from a study of cytotoxic CD8 clonotypes in ibrutinib-treated CLL. In the study overall: After median approximately 74 months, approximately 14 stayed in remission, some twelve progressed; responses about 24 partial, 2 complete.

CDR3 length equals 13 residues. Germline values: CDR1 WNHNN, CDR2 SYGVQD (reference sequence). Deletions cut 7 bases from V and 10 bases from J, with 17 bases between. Libraries were prepared by immunoSEQ multiplex PCR; TCRdb keeps only in-frame clonotypes and omits some of them. Counted here are 300,000 to 400,000 clones, approximately 67% occurring once; the ten biggest clones make up about 5.9%. Broader study findings: Under therapy, public clonotypes either contracted or stayed stable, and they were uncommon. Different sampling times were used for sustained-remission and progressing patients.

A note on this clone: Its antigen is still unknown.

The chain employs TRBV10-1 and TRBJ2-1, with a tentative D call TRBD2 (6 bases). Material: PBMCs, obtained after 36 months of ibrutinib treatment. The sequence was collected from a human donor with chronic lymphocytic leukemia. The CDR3 loop reads CASKDGGTGEQFF. Here the CDR3 DNA reads TGCGCCAGCAAGGATGGGGGGACGGGGGAGCAGTTCTTC.